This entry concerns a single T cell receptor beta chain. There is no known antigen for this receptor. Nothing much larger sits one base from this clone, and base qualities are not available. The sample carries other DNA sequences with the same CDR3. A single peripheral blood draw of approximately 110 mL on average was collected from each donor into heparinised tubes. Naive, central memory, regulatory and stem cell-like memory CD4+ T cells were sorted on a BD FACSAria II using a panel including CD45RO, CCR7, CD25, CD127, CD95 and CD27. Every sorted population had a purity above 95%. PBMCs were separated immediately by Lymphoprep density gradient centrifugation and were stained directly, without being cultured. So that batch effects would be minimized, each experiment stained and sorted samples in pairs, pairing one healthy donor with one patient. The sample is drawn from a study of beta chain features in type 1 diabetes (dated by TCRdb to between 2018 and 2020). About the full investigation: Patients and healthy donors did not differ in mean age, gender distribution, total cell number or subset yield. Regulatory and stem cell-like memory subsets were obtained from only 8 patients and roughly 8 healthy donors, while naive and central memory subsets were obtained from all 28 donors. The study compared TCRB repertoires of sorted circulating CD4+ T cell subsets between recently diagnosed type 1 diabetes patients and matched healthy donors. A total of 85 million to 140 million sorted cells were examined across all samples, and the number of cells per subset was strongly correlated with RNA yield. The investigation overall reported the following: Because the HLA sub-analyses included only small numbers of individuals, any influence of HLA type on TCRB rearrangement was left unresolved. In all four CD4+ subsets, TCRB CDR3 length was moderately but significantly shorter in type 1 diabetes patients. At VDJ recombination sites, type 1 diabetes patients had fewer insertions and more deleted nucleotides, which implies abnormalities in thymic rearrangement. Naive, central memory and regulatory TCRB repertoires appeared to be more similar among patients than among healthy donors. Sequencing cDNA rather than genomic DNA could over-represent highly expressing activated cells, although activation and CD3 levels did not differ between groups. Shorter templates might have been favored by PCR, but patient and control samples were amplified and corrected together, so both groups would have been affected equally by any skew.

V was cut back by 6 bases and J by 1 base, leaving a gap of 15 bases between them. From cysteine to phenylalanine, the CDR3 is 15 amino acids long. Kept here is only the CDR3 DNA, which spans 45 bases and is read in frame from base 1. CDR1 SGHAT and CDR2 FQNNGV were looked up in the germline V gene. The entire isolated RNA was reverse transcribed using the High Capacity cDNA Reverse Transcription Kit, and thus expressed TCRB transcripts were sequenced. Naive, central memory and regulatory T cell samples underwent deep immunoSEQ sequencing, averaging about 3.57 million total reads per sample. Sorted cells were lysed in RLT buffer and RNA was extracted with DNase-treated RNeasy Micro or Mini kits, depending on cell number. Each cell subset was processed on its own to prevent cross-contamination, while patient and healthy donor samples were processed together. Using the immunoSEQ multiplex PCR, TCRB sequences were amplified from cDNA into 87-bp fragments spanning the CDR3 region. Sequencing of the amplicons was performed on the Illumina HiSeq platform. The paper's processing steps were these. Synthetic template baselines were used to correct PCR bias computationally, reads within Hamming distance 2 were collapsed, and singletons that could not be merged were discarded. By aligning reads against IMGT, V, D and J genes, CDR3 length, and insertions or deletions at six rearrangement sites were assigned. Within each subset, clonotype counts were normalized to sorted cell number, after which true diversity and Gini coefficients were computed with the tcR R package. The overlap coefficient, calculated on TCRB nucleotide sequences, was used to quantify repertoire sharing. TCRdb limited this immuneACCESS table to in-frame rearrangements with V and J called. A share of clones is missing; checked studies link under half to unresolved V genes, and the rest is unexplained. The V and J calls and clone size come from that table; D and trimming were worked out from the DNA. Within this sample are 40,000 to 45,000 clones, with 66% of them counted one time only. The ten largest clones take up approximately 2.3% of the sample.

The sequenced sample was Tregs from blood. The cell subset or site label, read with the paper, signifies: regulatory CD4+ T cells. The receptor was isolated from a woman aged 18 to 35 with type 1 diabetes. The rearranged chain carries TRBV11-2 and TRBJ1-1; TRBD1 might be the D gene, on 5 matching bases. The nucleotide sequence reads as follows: TGTGCCAGCAGTCAATGGGGGAGGGGGAACACTGAAGCTTTCTTT. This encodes CASSQWGRGNTEAFF.